This TCR beta chain is drawn from a study of T cells expressing NK-cell markers (dated by TCRdb to the early 2020s). About the investigation overall: Three sorted T-cell subsets (CD3+CD56+NKG2C+, CD3+CD56+NKG2C- and CD3+CD56-NKG2C+) from 8 or 9 donors had their TCR beta-chain repertoires profiled. Of the eight sequenced donors, seven were found to be HCMV-seropositive and one was found to be HCMV-seronegative. All eight donors whose samples were sequenced were randomly selected healthy volunteers, three of them men and five women. The libraries were sequenced on Illumina HiSeq 2000/2500, MiSeq or NextSeq, producing 2 x 150 bp reads. Paper-wide results and their limitations: Those dominant clonotypes were again the most abundant among CD3+CD56-NKG2C+ cells in a handful of donors, at about 25-60.1%. In several donors, the dominant CD3+CD56+NKG2C+ clonotypes were among the top 10 CD8+ clonotypes and accounted for roughly 1.0-7.5% of CD8+ T cells. Whether the expanded NKG2C-expressing T cell clones were specific for HCMV antigens remained unclear.

Sequencing relied on an Illumina HiSeq 2000. TCR beta cDNA libraries were prepared using 5'RACE template switching, which introduced a universal primer site and unique molecular identifiers. Priming for cDNA synthesis came from the TCR beta constant segment, and two successive PCR amplification steps followed. From the authors' description of their analysis: MIGEC handled demultiplexing of the reads and grouping by UMI, while MiTCR was used to assemble and quantify clonotypes. To remove erroneous sequences, TCR cDNA sequences were retained only when supported by two or more reads. Downstream repertoire analysis used the tcR package, and clonotypes were matched across fractions by CDR3 nucleotide sequence plus V segment. VDJmatch was used to annotate antigen specificity against VDJdb, with one amino acid substitution in CDR3 allowed. Through TCRdb reprocessing, the reads give one entry per CDR3 protein sequence; DNA is omitted. The V and J calls and clone size come from TCRdb's table, not from the authors' own analysis. The sample has 500,000 to 700,000 distinct CDR3 sequences on record. The ten largest clones add up to 3% to 4.5% of the sample.

Measured from the cysteine to the phenylalanine, the CDR3 is 13 residues long. The DNA sequence is not available. The germline V gene gives CDR1 as SQVTM and CDR2 as ANQGSEA. HCMV-specific IgG was detected in serum with a commercial ELISA kit to determine HCMV serostatus. Ficoll density gradient centrifugation was used to isolate peripheral blood mononuclear cells from blood. In regard to this clonotype: There is no known antigen for this receptor.

Recombination joined TRBV29-1 with TRBJ2-7; TCRdb picks TRBD2, but there is no DNA to check that call. Input material: blood T cells: a sorted CD56 or NKG2C T cell subset, CD4+ or CD8+ T cells, or bulk PBMC T cells (not recorded which). This sequence originates from a man in his late teens or twenties in good health. Donor details come from another sample of the same person, matched by shared clones. CDR3 loop: CSVDKGRVGEQYF.